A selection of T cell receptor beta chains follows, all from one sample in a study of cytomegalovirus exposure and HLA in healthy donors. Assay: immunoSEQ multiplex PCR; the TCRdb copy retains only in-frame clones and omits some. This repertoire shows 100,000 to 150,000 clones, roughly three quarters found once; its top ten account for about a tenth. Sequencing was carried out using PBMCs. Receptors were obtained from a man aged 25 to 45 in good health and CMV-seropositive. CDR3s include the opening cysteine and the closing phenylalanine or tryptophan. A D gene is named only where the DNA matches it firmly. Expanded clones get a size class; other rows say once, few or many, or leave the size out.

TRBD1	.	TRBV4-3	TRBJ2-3	TGCGCCAGCAGCCAAAGCCCCGGGACAGGGCGAACAGATACGCAGTATTTT	CASSQSPGTGRTDTQYF
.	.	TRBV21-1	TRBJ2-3	TGTGCCAGCAGCAAAGCCGACACCGGCCGGAAAGATACGCAGTATTTT	CASSKADTGRKDTQYF
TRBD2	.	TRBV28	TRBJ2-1	TGTGCCAGCAGTTTATGGACTAGCGGGACCAATGAGCAGTTCTTC	CASSLWTSGTNEQFF
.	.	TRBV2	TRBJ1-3	TGTGCCAGCAGCGACGTTTTGGCCGCGCGGGGAAACACCATATATTTT	CASSDVLAARGNTIYF
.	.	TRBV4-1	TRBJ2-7	TGCGCCAGCAGCCAAGAAGGAGGGGGCGGCGAGCAGTACTTC	CASSQEGGGGEQYF
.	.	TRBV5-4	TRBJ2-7	TGTGCCAGCAGCTTGTGGGGGGGCTTGGGGGAGCAGTACTTC	CASSLWGGLGEQYF
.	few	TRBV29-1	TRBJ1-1	TGCAGTGTACGTGGACAAACGAACACTGAAGCTTTCTTT	CSVRGQTNTEAFF
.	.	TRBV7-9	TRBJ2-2	TGTGCCAGCAGCTTCCGTACTAACACCGGGGAGCTGTTTTTT	CASSFRTNTGELFF
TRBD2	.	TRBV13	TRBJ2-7	TGTGCCAGCAGCTTAGGCTGGGGGGGTAACGAGCAGTACTTC	CASSLGWGGNEQYF
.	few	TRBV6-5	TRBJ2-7	TGTGCCAGCAGTTACTCGACTATCTCCTACGAGCAGTACTTC	CASSYSTISYEQYF
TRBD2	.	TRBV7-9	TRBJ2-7	TGTGCCAGCAGCCTACGGCGGGAGGAAAGCTACGAGCAGTACTTC	CASSLRREESYEQYF
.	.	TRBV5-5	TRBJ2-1	TGTGCCAGCAGCTTATTACTAGCAGCCTACAATGAGCAGTTCTTC	CASSLLLAAYNEQFF
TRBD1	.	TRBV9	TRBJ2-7	TGTGCCAGCAGCGTAGGGGCAGGGGGCTCGGTCGAGCAGTACTTC	CASSVGAGGSVEQYF
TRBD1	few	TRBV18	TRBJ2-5	TGTGCCAGCGCACCAGGGGGCGTAGAGACCCAGTACTTC	CASAPGGVETQYF
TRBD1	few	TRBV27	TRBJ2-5	TGTGCCAGCAGTCCATACAGGGGCGGGGAGACCCAGTACTTC	CASSPYRGGETQYF
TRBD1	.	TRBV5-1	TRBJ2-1	TGCGCCAGCCGACAGGGGGACTACAATGAGCAGTTCTTC	CASRQGDYNEQFF
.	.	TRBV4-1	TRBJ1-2	TGCGCCAGCAGCCAAGGACAGGTCAACTATGGCTACACCTTC	CASSQGQVNYGYTF
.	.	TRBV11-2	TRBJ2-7	TGTGCCAGCAGCCTTAGTGGAAACAGGGTTACCTACGAGCAGTACTTC	CASSLSGNRVTYEQYF
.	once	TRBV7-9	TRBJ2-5	TGTGCCAGCAGCTTAGGAGTAGTGACAGGAGAGACCCAGTACTTC	CASSLGVVTGETQYF
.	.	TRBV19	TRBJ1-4	TGTGCCAGTAGTACGAGACAGGTTAATGAAAAACTGTTTTTT	CASSTRQVNEKLFF
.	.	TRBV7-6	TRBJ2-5	TGTGCCAGCAGCTTAGGGACTACCCAAGAGACCCAGTACTTC	CASSLGTTQETQYF
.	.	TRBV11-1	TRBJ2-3	TGTGCCAGCAGCTTCCAGGGGCGTGTGGGCACAGATACGCAGTATTTT	CASSFQGRVGTDTQYF
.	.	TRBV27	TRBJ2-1	TGTGCCAGCAGTTTCCGCCAGGGCAATGAGCAGTTCTTC	CASSFRQGNEQFF
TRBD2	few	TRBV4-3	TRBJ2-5	TGCGCCAGCAGCCAATATGTCCTAGCGGGAGTCCGTGAGACCCAGTACTTC	CASSQYVLAGVRETQYF
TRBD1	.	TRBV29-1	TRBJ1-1	TGCAGCGTTTACTACAGGGGGCAGAACACTGAAGCTTTCTTT	CSVYYRGQNTEAFF
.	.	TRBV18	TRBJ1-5	TGTGCCAGCACCCAAATGGGGCCCGATAGCAATCAGCCCCAGCATTTT	CASTQMGPDSNQPQHF
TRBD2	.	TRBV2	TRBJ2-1	TGTGCCACGCTACGCCGGGGGGATGAGCAGTTCTTC	CATLRRGDEQFF
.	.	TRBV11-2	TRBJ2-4	TGTGCCAGCAGGGATTGGGCGGCCAAAAACATTCAGTACTTC	CASRDWAAKNIQYF
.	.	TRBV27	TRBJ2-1	TGTGCCAGCAGGGTCGACAAAAACAATGAGCAGTTCTTC	CASRVDKNNEQFF
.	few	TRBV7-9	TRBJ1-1	TGTGCCAGCAGCCAGGCGATGAACACTGAAGCTTTCTTT	CASSQAMNTEAFF
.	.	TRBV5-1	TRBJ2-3	TGCGCCAGCAGCCCTGGGGGGTCTAGCACAGATACGCAGTATTTT	CASSPGGSSTDTQYF
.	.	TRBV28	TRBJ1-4	TGTGCCAGCAGTTTTCGGGGATTTAATGAAAAACTGTTTTTT	CASSFRGFNEKLFF
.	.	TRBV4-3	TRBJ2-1	TGCGCCAGCAGCCAAGAAGGGAAACGGGAGAATGAGCAGTTCTTC	CASSQEGKRENEQFF
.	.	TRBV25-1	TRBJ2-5	TGTGCCAGCAGGTATAATCAAGAGACCCAGTACTTC	CASRYNQETQYF
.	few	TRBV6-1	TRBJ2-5	TGTGCCAGCTCTAGGGGACAAGAGACCCAGTACTTC	CASSRGQETQYF
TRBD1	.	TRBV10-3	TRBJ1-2	TGTGCCATCAGCGGAGGACAGGGTATGGGTTCTAACTATGGCTACACCTTC	CAISGGQGMGSNYGYTF
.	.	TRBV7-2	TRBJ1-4	TGTGCCAGCAGCTTAGTAAAGGAGAAACTGTTTTTT	CASSLVKEKLFF
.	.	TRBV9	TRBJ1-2	TGTGCCAGCAGTATACAGGATAACTATGGCTACACCTTC	CASSIQDNYGYTF
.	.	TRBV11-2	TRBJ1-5	TGTGCCAGCAGTCTCAGGGTCTTTCAGCCCCAGCATTTT	CASSLRVFQPQHF
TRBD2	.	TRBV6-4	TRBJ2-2	TGTGCCAGCCAAAACCGGGAGGGCACCGGGGAGCTGTTTTTT	CASQNREGTGELFF
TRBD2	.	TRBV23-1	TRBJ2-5	TGCGCCAGCAGTAGCGGGGTGGGAGCTCAAGAGACCCAGTACTTC	CASSSGVGAQETQYF
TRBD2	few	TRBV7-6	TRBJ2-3	TGTGCCAGCAGCCATAAACTAGCGGGAGGACTAGATACGCAGTATTTT	CASSHKLAGGLDTQYF
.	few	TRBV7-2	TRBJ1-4	TGTGCCAGCAGCTTAGGACAGGAAAATGAAAAACTGTTTTTT	CASSLGQENEKLFF
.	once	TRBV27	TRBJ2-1	TGTGCCAGCAGTTTATCGGGAGGAACCCATGAGCAGTTCTTC	CASSLSGGTHEQFF
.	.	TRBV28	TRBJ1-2	TGTGCCAGCAACGTCCTCCGAGCTAACTATGGCTACACCTTC	CASNVLRANYGYTF
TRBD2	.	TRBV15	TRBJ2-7	TGTGCCACCAGCAGAGATCAAGCGACTAGCGGACGTTACTACCCCTCCTACGAGCAGTACTTC	CATSRDQATSGRYYPSYEQYF
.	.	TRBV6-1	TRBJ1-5	TGTGCCAGCACCCCAACACGTTCCAATCAGCCCCAGCATTTT	CASTPTRSNQPQHF
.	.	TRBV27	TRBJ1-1	TGTGCCAGCAGTCCAGCCTGGGGCATTACTAACACTGAAGCTTTCTTT	CASSPAWGITNTEAFF
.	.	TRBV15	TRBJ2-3	TGTGCCACCAGCCTCGGCGGGCGCAGGGATACGCAGTATTTT	CATSLGGRRDTQYF
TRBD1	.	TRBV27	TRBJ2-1	TGTGCCAGCAGTTTACTTAATCCGTGGGTAGGGGGCGAGTCCTACAATGAGCAGTTCTTC	CASSLLNPWVGGESYNEQFF
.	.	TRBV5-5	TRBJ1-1	TGTGCCAGCAGCTTGACAGGGAGAACTGAAGCTTTCTTT	CASSLTGRTEAFF
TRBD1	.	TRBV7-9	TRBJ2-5	TGTGCCAGCAGCCCGGTGCAGGGGGCATTGGAGACCCAGTACTTC	CASSPVQGALETQYF
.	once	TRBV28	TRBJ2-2	TGTGCCAGCACCCCTTTGAGTCCGGGAACCGGGGAGCTGTTTTTT	CASTPLSPGTGELFF
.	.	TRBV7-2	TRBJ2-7	TGTGCCAGCAGCTCGCCGGGTAACACCTACGAGCAGTACTTC	CASSSPGNTYEQYF
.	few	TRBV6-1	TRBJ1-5	TGTGCCAGCAGTGAACGGTTGAGGGCCTCTGGTTTAGCGTATCAGCCCCAGCATTTT	CASSERLRASGLAYQPQHF
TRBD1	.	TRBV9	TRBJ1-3	TGTGCCAGCAGCGGCGGGACAGTCCCTGGAAACACCATATATTTT	CASSGGTVPGNTIYF
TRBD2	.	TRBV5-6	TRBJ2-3	TGTGCCAGCAGCTTGGAGCGGGAGGGCCATTCGAATACGCAGTATTTT	CASSLEREGHSNTQYF